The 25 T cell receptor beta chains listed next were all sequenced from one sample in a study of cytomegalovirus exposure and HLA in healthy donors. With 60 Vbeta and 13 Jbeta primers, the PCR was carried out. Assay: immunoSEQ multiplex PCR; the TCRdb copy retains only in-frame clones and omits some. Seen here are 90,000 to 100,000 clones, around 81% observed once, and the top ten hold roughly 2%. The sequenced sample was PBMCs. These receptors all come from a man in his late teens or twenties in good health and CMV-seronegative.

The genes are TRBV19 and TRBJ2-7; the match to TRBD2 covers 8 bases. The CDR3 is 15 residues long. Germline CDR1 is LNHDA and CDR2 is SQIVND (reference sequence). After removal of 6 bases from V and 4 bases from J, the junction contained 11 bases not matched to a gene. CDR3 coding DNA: TGTGCCAGTAGCCTACGGGGGGGCAGCTTTTACGAGCAGTACTTC. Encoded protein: CASSLRGGSFYEQYF.

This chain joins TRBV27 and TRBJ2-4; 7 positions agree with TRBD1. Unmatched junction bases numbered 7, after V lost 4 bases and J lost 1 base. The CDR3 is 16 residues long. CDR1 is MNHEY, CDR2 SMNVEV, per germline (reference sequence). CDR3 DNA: TGTGCCAGCAGTTCATACGACAGGGCGGCCAAAAACATTCAGTACTTC. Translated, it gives CASSSYDRAAKNIQYF.

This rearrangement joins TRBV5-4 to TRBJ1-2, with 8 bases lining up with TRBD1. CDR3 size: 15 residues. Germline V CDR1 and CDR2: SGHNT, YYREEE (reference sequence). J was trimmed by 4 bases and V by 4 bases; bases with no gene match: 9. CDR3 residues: CASSPQTGDFYGYTF. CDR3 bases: TGTGCCAGCAGCCCCCAGACAGGGGATTTCTATGGCTACACCTTC.

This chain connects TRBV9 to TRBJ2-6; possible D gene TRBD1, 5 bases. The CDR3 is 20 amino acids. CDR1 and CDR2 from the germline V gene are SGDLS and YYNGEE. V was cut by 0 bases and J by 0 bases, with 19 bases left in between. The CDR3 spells CASSVAVVDNLHSGANVLTF. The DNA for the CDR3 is TGTGCCAGCAGCGTAGCGGTCGTGGACAACCTCCACTCTGGGGCCAACGTCCTGACTTTC.

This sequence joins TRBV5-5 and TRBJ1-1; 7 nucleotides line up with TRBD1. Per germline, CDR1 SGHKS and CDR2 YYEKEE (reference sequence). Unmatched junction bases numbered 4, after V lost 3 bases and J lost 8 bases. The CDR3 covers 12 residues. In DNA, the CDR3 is TGTGCCAGCAGCTCAGGGACAGCAGAAGCTTTCTTT. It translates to CASSSGTAEAFF.

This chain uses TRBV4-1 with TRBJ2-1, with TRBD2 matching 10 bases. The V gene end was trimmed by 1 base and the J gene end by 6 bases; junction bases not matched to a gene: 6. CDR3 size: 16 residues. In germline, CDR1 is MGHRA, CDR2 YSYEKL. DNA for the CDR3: TGCGCCAGCAGCCAAGTGGGGACTAGCGAGATCAATGAGCAGTTCTTC. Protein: CASSQVGTSEINEQFF.

CDR3 in DNA: TGTGCCAGCGGCACAGTAGAAAACAATGAGCAGTTCTTC. This encodes CASGTVENNEQFF. The V and J genes are TRBV30 and TRBJ2-1; a weak D match, TRBD2 (5 bases). The V end lost 8 bases, the J end lost 5 bases, and 16 bases lay between the germline ends. The CDR3 runs 13 residues. The germline V gene encodes CDR1 GTSNPN and CDR2 SVGIG (reference sequence).

As DNA, the CDR3 is TGTGCCAGCAGTTACCTCGCGGGGGGCTTCTTT. It yields the protein CASSYLAGGFF. The J gene is TRBJ1-1, the V gene TRBV6-6; tentative D call: TRBD1 (6 bases). Germline values: CDR1 MNHNY, CDR2 SVGAGI (reference sequence). CDR3 length equals 11 residues. V gave up 2 bases and J gave up 14 bases, with 12 bases separating them.

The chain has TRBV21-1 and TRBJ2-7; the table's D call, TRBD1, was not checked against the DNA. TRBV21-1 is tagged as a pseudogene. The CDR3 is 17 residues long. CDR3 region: CASSKGRLGQGPYEQYF. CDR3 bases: TGTGCCAGCAGCAAAGGAAGGTTAGGACAGGGACCCTACGAGCAGTACTTC.

The CDR3 DNA sequence: TGTGCCAGCAGCTTGGGCGCGGGGGATGAGCAGTACTTC. It translates to CASSLGAGDEQYF. The rearrangement joins TRBV5-6 to TRBJ2-7; 7 nucleotides agree with TRBD2. The CDR3 loop spans 13 amino acids. Per germline, CDR1 SGHDT and CDR2 YYEEEE. The junction had 4 bases not matched to a gene; V was cut back by 0 bases and J by 7 bases. Looking up the rest from reference TRBV5-6 and TRBJ2-7 gives the full variable domain: DAGVTQSPTHLIKTRGQQVTLRCSPKSGHDTVSWYQQALGQGPQFIFQYYEEEERQRGNFPDRFSGHQFPNYSSELNVNALLLGDSALYLCASSLGAGDEQYFGPGTRLTVT.

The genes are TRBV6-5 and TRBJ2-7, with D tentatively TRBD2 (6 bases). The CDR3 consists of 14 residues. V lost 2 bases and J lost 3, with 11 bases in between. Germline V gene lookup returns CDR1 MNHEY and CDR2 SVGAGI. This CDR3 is CASSYRDGGYEQYF. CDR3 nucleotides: TGTGCCAGCAGTTACCGAGACGGGGGCTACGAGCAGTACTTC.

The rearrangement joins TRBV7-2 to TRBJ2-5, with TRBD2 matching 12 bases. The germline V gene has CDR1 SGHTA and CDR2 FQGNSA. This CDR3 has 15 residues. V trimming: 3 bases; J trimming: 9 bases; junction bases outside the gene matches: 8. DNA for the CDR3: TGTGCCAGCAGCTTGGGGACCCTAGCGGGGGGGCCCCAGTACTTC. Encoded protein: CASSLGTLAGGPQYF. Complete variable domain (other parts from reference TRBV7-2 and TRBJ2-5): GAGVSQSPSNKVTEKGKDVELRCDPISGHTALYWYRQSLGQGLEFLIYFQGNSAPDKSGLPSDRFSAERTGGSVSTLTIQRTQQEDSAVYLCASSLGTLAGGPQYFGPGTRLLVL.

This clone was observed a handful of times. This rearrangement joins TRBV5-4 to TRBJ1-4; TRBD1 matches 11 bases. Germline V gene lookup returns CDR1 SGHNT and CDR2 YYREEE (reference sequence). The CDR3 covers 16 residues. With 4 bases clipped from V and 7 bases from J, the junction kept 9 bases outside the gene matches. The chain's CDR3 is CASSARTGGDGEKLFF. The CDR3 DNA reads TGTGCCAGCAGCGCCCGGACAGGGGGCGATGGTGAAAAACTGTTTTTT.

Here the CDR3 reads CASSTQANYGYTF. The CDR3, as DNA: TGCGCCAGCAGTACCCAAGCGAACTATGGCTACACCTTC. This chain uses TRBV5-1 with TRBJ1-2; D is undetermined. V was cut by 5 bases and J by 2 bases, with 10 bases left in between. Germline V CDR1 and CDR2: SGHRS, YFSETQ. This CDR3 region has 13 residues.

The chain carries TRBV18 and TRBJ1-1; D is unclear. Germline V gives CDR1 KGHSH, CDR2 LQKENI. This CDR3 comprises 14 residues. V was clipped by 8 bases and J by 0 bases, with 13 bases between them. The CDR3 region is CASGRGRMNTEAFF. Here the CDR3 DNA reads TGTGCCAGCGGGCGAGGGCGGATGAACACTGAAGCTTTCTTT.

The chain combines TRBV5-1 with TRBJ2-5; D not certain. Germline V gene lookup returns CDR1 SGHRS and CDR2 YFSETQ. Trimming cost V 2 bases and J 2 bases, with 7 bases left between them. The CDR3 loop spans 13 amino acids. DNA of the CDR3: TGCGCCAGCAGCTTCGACACTCAAGAGACCCAGTACTTC. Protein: CASSFDTQETQYF.

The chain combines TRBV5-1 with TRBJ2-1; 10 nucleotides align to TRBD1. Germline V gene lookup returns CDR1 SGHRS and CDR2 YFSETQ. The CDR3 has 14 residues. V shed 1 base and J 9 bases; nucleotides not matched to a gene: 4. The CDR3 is CASSLRQGAGEQFF. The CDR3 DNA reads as TGCGCCAGCAGCTTGAGACAGGGGGCGGGTGAGCAGTTCTTC.

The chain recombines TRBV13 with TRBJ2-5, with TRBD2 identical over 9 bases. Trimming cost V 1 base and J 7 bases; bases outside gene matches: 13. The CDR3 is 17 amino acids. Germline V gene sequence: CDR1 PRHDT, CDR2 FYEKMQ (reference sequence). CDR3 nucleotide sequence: TGTGCCAGCAGCTTAGATTGGTTAGCGGGGGCCCCGGGGACCCAGTACTTC. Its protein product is CASSLDWLAGAPGTQYF.

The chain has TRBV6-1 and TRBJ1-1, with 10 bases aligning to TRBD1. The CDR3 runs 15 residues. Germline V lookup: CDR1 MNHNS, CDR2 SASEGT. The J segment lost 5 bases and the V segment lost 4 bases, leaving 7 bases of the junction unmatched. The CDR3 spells CASSARDRGLTEAFF. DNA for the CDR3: TGTGCCAGCAGTGCCCGGGACAGGGGATTAACTGAAGCTTTCTTT.

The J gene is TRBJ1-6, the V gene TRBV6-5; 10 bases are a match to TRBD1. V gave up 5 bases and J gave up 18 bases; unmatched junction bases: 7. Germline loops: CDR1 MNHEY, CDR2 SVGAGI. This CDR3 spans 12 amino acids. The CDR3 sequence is CASSPGQGNTHF. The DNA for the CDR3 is TGTGCCAGCAGTCCGGGACAGGGGAATACCCACTTT.

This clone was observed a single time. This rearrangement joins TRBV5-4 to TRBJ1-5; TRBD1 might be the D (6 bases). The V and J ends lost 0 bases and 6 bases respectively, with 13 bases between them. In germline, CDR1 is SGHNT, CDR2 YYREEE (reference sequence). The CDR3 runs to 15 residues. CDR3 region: CASSLGGGGGQPQHF. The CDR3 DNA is TGTGCCAGCAGCTTGGGAGGGGGGGGCGGTCAGCCCCAGCATTTT.

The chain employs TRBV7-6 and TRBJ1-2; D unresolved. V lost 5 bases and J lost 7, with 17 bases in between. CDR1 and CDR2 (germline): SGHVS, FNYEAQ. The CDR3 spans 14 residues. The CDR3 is CASSPAAAQAGYTF. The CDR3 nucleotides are TGTGCCAGCAGCCCGGCGGCCGCCCAAGCTGGCTACACCTTC.

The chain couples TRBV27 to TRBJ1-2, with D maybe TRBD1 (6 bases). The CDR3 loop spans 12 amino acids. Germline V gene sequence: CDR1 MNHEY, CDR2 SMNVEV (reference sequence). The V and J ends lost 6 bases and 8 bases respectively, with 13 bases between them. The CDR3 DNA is TGTGCCAGCAGGACTTCTGGGACAGGCTACACCTTC. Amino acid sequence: CASRTSGTGYTF.

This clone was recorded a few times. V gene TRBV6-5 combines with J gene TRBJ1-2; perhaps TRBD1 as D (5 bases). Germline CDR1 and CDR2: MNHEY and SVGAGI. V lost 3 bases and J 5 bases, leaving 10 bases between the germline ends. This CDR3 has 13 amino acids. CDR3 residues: CASSYGHSYGYTF. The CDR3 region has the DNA TGTGCCAGCAGTTATGGACATTCATATGGCTACACCTTC.

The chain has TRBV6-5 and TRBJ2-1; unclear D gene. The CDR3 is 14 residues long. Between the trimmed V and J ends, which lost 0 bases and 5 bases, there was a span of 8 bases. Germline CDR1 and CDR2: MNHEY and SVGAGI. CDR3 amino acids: CASSYSLRDNEQFF. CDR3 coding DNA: TGTGCCAGCAGTTACTCCCTCCGGGACAATGAGCAGTTCTTC.